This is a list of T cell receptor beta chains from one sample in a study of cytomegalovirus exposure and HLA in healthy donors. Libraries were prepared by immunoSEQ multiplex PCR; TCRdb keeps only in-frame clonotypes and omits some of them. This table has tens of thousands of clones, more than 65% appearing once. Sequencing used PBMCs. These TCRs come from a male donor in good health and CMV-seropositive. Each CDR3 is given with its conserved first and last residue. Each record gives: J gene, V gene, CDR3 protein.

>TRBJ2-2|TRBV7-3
CASSPDIGELFF
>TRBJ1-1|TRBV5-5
CASSPLSDRRNTEAFF
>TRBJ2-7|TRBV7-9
CSSSQAGDGEQYF
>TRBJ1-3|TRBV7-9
CASSPRATSSGNTIYF
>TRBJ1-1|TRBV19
CASIKLGAGANSEAFF
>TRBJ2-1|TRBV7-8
CASTLREGGRKSYNEQFF
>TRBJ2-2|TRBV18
CASSPAGTGELFF
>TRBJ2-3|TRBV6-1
CASSLIRGSTDTQYF
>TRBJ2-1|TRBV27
CASSFRLAGGFSYNEQFF
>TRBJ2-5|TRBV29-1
CSVEDWGGSETQYF
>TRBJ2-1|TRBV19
CASSIFAESSYNEQFF
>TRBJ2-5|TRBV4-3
CASSQEKRGGGETQYF
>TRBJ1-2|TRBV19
CASSRGTYGYTF
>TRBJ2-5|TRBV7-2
CASTLGETQYF
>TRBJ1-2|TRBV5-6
CASSEGQGAYYGYTF
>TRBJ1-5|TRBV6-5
CASSPTGWDQPQHF
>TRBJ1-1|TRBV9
CATGTPNEAFF
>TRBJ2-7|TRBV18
CASSQSSYEQYF
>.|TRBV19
CASSARGYEQYF
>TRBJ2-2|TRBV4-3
CASSQDPGGRELFF
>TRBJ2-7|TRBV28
CASTGGSSYEQYF
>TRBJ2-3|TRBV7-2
CASSVQWGPDTQYF
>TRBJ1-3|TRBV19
CASSTGASGNTIYF
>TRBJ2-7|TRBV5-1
CASSQIPDSGEQYF
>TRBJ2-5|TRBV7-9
CASTLRGTGETQYF
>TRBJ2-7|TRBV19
CASSIGPAFGQGPFYEQYF
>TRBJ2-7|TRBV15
CATSSALGYEQYF
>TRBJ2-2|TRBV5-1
CASTEAQGAVGELFF
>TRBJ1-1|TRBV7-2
CASSLPGQGLDTEAFF
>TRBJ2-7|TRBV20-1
CSASLRLEQYF
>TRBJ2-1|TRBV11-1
CASSPPGLAGKFEQFF
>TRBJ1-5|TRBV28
CASSSATVMNQPQHF
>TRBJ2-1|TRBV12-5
CASGLVAGEEQFF
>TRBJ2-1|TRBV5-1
CASSLGTVNNEQFF
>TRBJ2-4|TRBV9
CASSVGDKGFQYF
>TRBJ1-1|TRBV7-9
CASSLIGEATEAFF
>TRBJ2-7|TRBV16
CASSQSGRGIYEQYF
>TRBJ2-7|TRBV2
CASSEQTGGDEQYF
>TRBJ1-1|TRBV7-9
CASSFRGSEAFF
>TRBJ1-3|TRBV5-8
CASSQGHTSGNTIYF
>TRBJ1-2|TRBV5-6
CASSPRGQANYGYTF
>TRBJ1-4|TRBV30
CAWSPPDRVQEKLFF
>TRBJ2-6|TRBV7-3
CASNLDRMGPGGSGANVLTF
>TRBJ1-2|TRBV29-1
CSVDLGQLNYGYTF
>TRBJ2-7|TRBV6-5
CASSYSSSYEQYF
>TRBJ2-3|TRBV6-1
CASGGAQDTQYF
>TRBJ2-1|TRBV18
CASSHPDLRSNEQFF
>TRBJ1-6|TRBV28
CASRPLKGVNSPLHF
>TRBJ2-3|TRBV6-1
CASRDLADSTDTQYF
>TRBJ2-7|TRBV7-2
CASSSTSGGGEQYF
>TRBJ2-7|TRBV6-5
CASSYRGPNEQYF
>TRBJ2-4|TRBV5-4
CASSFDRGRLENIQYF
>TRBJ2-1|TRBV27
CASSDLTSIHEQFF
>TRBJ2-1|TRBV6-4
CASSPGLANEQFF
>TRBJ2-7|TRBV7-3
CASSLNGGERTYEQYF
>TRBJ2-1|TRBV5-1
CASSLQGASYNEQFF
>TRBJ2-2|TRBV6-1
CASTRDRGRLSELFF
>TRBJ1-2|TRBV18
CASSWDRGYGYTF
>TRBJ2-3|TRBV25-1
CASSAPGTLTDTQYF
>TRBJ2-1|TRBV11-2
CASSLGWRGHNEQFF